This TCR beta chain was observed in a study of Tregs in tolerant kidney transplant recipients. Some clones are missing from TCRdb's copy, which holds only in-frame ones; the method was immunoSEQ multiplex PCR. This table holds over 50,000 clones, about four fifths found once. This CDR3 is built from 15 residues. V lost 2 bases, J lost 3 bases, and 2 bases stayed unmatched. The germline V gene has CDR1 SGDLS and CDR2 YYNGEE. The TCR sequence derives from a human donor in good health. Source material: CD4+ T cells from blood. This rearrangement joins TRBV9 to TRBJ2-7; 13 bases are shared with TRBD2. The CDR3 region is CASSVGTSGVYEQYF. The CDR3 DNA reads TGTGCCAGCAGCGTCGGGACTAGCGGGGTCTACGAGCAGTACTTC. Filled out from reference TRBV9 and TRBJ2-7, the complete variable domain reads DSGVTQTPKHLITATGQRVTLRCSPRSGDLSVYWYQQSLDQGLQFLIQYYNGEERAKGNILERFSAQQFPDLHSELNLSSLELGDSALYFCASSVGTSGVYEQYFGPGTRLTVT.